This T cell receptor beta chain emerged from a study of OX40 agonist ivuxolimab in advanced cancers. Per germline, CDR1 SNHLY and CDR2 FYNNEI. The CDR3 covers 14 residues. Unmatched junction bases numbered 4, after V lost 6 bases and J lost 4 bases. Assay used: immunoSEQ multiplex PCR; TCRdb lists only in-frame clones, some missing. The sample carries tens of thousands of clones, around 91% recorded once. Here the sequenced sample was CD4+ or CD8+ T cells sorted from blood, taken in a trial of the OX40 agonist ivuxolimab. The genes are TRBV2 and TRBJ2-7; 12 bases align to TRBD2. The receptor's source is an adult with an advanced solid tumor such as melanoma, head and neck, liver or kidney cancer. For the CDR3, the DNA is TGTGCCAGCAGGTTGACTAGCGGGAGATACGAGCAGTACTTC. Translation gives CASRLTSGRYEQYF.